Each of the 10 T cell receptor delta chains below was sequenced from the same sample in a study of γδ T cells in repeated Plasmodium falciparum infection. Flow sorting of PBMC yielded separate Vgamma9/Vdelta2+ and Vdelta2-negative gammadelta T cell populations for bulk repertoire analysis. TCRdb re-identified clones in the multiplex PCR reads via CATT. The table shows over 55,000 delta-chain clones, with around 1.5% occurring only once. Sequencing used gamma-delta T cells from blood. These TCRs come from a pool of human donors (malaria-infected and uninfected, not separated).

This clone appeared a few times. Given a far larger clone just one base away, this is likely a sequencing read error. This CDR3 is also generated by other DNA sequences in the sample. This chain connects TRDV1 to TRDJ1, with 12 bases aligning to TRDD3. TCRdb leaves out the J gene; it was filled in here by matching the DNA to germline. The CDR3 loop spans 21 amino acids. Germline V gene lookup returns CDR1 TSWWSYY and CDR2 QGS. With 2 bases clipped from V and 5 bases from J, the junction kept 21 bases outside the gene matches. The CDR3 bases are TGTGCTCTTGGGGAATTCACGGCAGTACTGGGGGATACTGTCGTCATGGATAAACTCATCTTT. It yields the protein CALGEFTAVLGDTVVMDKLIF.

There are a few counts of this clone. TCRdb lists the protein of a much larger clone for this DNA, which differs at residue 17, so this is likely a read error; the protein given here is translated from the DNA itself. CDR3 loop: CALGESYFLHFRWGIGCTDKLIF. CDR3 coding DNA: TGTGCTCTTGGGGAATCTTACTTCCTACACTTCAGGTGGGGGATCGGGTGCACCGATAAACTCATCTTT. The chain joins TRDV1 to TRDJ1; D may correspond to TRDD2 or TRDD3 (8 bases each). No J gene was available from TCRdb, and it was assigned here by a germline match of the DNA. The CDR3 is 23 amino acids. Germline CDR1 and CDR2: TSWWSYY and QGS. V lost 2 bases and J 1 base, leaving 35 bases between the germline ends.

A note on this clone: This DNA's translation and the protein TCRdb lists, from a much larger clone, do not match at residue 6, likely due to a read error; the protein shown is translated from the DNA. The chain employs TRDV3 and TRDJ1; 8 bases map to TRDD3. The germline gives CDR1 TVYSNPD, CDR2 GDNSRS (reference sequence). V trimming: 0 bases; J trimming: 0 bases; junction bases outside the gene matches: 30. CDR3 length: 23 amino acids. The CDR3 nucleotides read TGTGCCTTTAGAGGGGCTAGGTCGGGCCTACAGGGTGGGGGATTACTGTACACCGATAAACTCATCTTT. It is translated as CAFRGARSGLQGGGLLYTDKLIF.

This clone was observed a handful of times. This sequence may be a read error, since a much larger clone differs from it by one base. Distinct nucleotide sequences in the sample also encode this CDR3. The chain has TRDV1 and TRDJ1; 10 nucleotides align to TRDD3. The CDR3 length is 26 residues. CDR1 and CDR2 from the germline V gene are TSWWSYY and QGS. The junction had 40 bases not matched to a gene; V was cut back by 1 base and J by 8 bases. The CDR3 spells CALGERYPLYAVVAGGYFGRSLKLIF. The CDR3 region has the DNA TGTGCTCTTGGGGAACGGTACCCGCTCTACGCTGTTGTTGCTGGGGGATATTTTGGACGTAGCCTGAAACTCATCTTT.

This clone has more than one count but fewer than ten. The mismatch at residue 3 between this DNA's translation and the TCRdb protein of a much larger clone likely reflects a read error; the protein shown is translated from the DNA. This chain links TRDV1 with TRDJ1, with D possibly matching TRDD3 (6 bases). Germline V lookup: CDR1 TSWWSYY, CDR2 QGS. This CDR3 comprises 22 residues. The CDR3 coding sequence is TGTGCTCCTGGGGAACCCGGTCCCTTTTGCCGTACGGTGGCCGGGTGCACCGATAAACTCATCTTT. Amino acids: CAPGEPGPFCRTVAGCTDKLIF.

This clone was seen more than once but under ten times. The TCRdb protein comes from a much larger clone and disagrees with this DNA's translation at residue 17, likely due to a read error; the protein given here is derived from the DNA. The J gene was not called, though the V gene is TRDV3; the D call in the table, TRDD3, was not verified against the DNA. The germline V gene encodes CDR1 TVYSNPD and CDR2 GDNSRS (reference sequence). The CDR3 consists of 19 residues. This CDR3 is CAYVPSSYWGIRRDNKPIF. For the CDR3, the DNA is TGTGCCTATGTCCCGAGTTCTTACTGGGGGATACGAAGGGATAATAAACCCATCTTT.

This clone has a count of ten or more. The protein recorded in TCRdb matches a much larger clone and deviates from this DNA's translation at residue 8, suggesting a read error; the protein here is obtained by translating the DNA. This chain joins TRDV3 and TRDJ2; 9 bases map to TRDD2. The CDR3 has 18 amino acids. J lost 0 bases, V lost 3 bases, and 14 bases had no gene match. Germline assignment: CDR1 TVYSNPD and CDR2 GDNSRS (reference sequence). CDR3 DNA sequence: TGTGCCTTATGGCCTTCCTACGCCCTAAAGCCTTTGACAGCACAACTCTTCTTT. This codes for CALWPSYALKPLTAQLFF.

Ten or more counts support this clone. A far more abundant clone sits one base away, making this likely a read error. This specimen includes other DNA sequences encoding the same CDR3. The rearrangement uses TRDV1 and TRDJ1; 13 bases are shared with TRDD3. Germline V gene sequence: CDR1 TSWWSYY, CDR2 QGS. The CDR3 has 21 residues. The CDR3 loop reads CALGDLDGTGGYAIYTDELIF. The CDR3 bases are TGTGCTCTTGGGGATCTGGACGGTACTGGGGGATACGCCATATACACCGATGAACTCATCTTC.

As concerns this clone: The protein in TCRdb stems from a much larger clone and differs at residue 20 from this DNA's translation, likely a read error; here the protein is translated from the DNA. The DNA of the CDR3 is TGTGCTCTTGGGGAACGTTACCTACGAAAGGTGGGTGACCGTTTTACGTACACCGATAGACTCATCTTT. It specifies CALGERYLRKVGDRFTYTDRLIF. This chain uses TRDV1 with TRDJ1; maybe TRDD2 (5 bases). No J gene was available from TCRdb, and it was assigned here by a germline match of the DNA. CDR1 TSWWSYY and CDR2 QGS come from the germline V gene. The CDR3 loop spans 23 amino acids.

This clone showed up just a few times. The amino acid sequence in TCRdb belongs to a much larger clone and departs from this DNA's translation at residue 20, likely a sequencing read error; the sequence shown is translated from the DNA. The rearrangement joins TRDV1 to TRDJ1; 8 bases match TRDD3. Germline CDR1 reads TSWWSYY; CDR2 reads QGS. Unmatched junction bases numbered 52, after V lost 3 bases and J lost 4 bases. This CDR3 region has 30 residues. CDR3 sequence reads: CALGEIGRQDTFHFLYRRIRGITLLDKLIF. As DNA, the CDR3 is TGTGCTCTTGGGGAGATTGGCCGTCAAGATACCTTTCATTTCCTGTACCGGAGGATTCGGGGGATAACGTTACTCGATAAACTCATCTTT.